Following are 15 T cell receptor beta chains from one sample sequenced in a study of blood T cells in healthy people across ages. Primed by a sample-barcoded 5' primer and a J-beta primer mix, a second PCR proceeded for about 6 to 12 cycles. Each CDR3 protein gets one entry after TCRdb re-called the 5' RACE reads with MiXCR. Among about a million distinct CDR3 sequences listed, around 48% were seen once. Specimen: blood. The receptors were gathered from a man aged 30 to 39 in good health.

The table lists this clonotype with a few counts. The chain uses TRBV6-1 and TRBJ2-1, with 7 nucleotides matching TRBD2. The junction had 5 bases not matched to a gene; V was cut back by 3 bases and J by 3 bases. The CDR3 has 15 residues. Germline V gives CDR1 MNHNS, CDR2 SASEGT. The CDR3 here is CASSEGEGLYNEQFF. The CDR3 bases are TGTGCCAGCAGTGAGGGGGAGGGACTCTACAATGAGCAGTTCTTC.

This clonotype appeared once. This chain links TRBV20-1 with TRBJ2-1, with no clear D. Between the trimmed V and J ends, which lost 3 bases and 13 bases, there was a span of 13 bases. The CDR3 loop spans 11 amino acids. CDR1 is DFQATT, CDR2 SNEGSKA, per germline (reference sequence). The DNA of the CDR3 is TGCAGTGCTAGTAAACAAGAGACCCAGTTCTTC. Protein product: CSASKQETQFF.

This rearrangement joins TRBV4-1 to TRBJ1-5; D ambiguous. Germline-derived CDR1 and CDR2 are MGHRA and YSYEKL. V was shortened by 1 base and J by 0 bases, with 7 bases between the two germline ends. This CDR3 has 15 residues. Here the CDR3 reads CASSQVMVSNQPQHF. The CDR3 bases are TGCGCCAGCAGCCAAGTGATGGTTAGCAATCAGCCCCAGCATTTT.

The V call is TRBV6-2 or TRBV6-3, the J call TRBJ2-3; D not certain. V lost 5 bases and J lost 1, with 10 bases in between. Germline V CDR1 and CDR2: MNHEY, SVGEGT. There are 14 residues in the CDR3. This CDR3 is CASSPQDGTDTQYF. For the CDR3, the DNA is TGTGCCAGCAGTCCCCAGGACGGCACAGATACGCAGTATTTT.

As for this clonotype: This may come from a read error, since a much larger clone is one base off. The genes are TRBV4-3 and TRBJ2-5; possibly TRBD1 for D (5 bases). The CDR3 extends over 15 amino acids. The V and J ends lost 1 base and 11 bases respectively, with 20 bases between them. The germline V gene has CDR1 LGHNA and CDR2 YSLEER. CDR3 sequence: CASSQGGAGKNEQYF. The CDR3 coding sequence is TGCGCCAGCAGCCAAGGAGGCGCAGGGAAAAATGAGCAGTACTTC.

This sequence joins TRBV6-5 and TRBJ1-5, with D unclear. The CDR3 length is 15 residues. With 5 bases removed from V and 5 bases from J, the gap between germline ends came to 16 bases. The V gene's germline CDR1 is MNHEY and CDR2 SVGAGI. Here the CDR3 DNA reads TGTGCCAGCAGTCTAGACCGTACAGTAGATCAGCCCCAGCATTTT. Protein sequence: CASSLDRTVDQPQHF.

There are a few counts of this clonotype. The chain uses TRBV7-2 and TRBJ2-3; D is perhaps TRBD2 (7 bases). CDR3 length: 16 amino acids. Trimming removed 6 bases at V and 3 bases at J, with 19 bases between. Germline CDR1 and CDR2: SGHTA and FQGNSA. CDR3 amino acids: CASSPAGRGLTDTQYF. The CDR3, as DNA: TGTGCCAGCAGTCCTGCGGGGCGGGGGCTAACAGATACGCAGTATTTT.

This clonotype was observed a few times. J is TRBJ1-2 and V is TRBV7-2, with D perhaps matching TRBD1 (6 bases). The CDR3 is made up of 14 amino acids. V was pared by 4 bases and J by 4 bases, with 13 bases between. CDR1 and CDR2 (germline): SGHTA, FQGNSA. The CDR3 bases are TGTGCCAGCAGCTCCCGGGGGGGCGGCTATGGCTACACCTTC. It specifies CASSSRGGGYGYTF.

J is TRBJ2-5 and V is TRBV2, with 15 positions matching TRBD2. V lost 3 bases, J lost 5 bases, and 7 bases stayed unmatched. Germline CDR1 SNHLY, CDR2 FYNNEI. This CDR3 has 17 amino acids. In DNA, the CDR3 is TGTGCCAGCAGTGAGAGGACTAGCGGGGGGGCTCGGGAGACCCAGTACTTC. It specifies CASSERTSGGARETQYF. The full variable domain, completed using reference TRBV2 and TRBJ2-5, is EPEVTQTPSHQVTQMGQEVILRCVPISNHLYFYWYRQILGQKVEFLVSFYNNEISEKSEIFDDQFSVERPDGSNFTLKIRSTKLEDSAMYFCASSERTSGGARETQYFGPGTRLLVL.

In this sample, this clonotype turned up a few times. The chain uses TRBV20-1 and TRBJ2-5, with 7 nucleotides matching TRBD1. The germline V gene encodes CDR1 DFQATT and CDR2 SNEGSKA (reference sequence). The ends lost 0 bases at V and 2 bases at J; junction bases unmatched: 9. The CDR3 is 16 amino acids. Here the CDR3 DNA reads TGCAGTGCTAGAGAAGGGGGCAGGGGGTCACAAGAGACCCAGTACTTC. Amino acid sequence: CSAREGGRGSQETQYF.

This rearrangement joins TRBV24-1 to TRBJ2-1, with D unresolved. V dropped 4 bases and J dropped 10 bases, with 13 bases sitting between them. The germline gives CDR1 KGHDR, CDR2 SFDVKD. The CDR3 covers 13 residues. The chain's CDR3 is CATSDNGPLEQFF. CDR3 sequence (DNA): TGTGCCACCAGTGACAACGGACCGCTGGAGCAGTTCTTC.

This clonotype turned up a few times. The gene calls are TRBV9 and TRBJ2-1, with TRBD2 as a possible D gene (5 bases). Germline CDR1 SGDLS, CDR2 YYNGEE. The CDR3 is 15 amino acids. Trimming took 0 bases from V and 2 from J, leaving 9 bases between them. The CDR3 loop is CASSVASGTYNEQFF. For the CDR3, the DNA is TGTGCCAGCAGCGTAGCCTCGGGAACCTACAATGAGCAGTTCTTC.

This clonotype occurred a few times. The V call is TRBV29-1, the J call TRBJ2-2; maybe TRBD1 (6 bases). The CDR3 is 14 residues long. With 0 bases removed from V and 7 bases from J, the gap between germline ends came to 12 bases. Germline CDR1 reads SQVTM; CDR2 reads ANQGSEA. CDR3 protein: CSVEEGGRGGELFF. The CDR3 DNA is TGCAGCGTTGAAGAAGGGGGTCGGGGCGGGGAGCTGTTTTTT.

The chain joins TRBV6-5 to TRBJ1-2; tentatively, D is TRBD1 (6 bases). V was trimmed by 8 bases and J by 1 base, leaving 14 bases between them. Germline loops: CDR1 MNHEY, CDR2 SVGAGI. This CDR3 comprises 14 residues. The CDR3 DNA reads TGTGCCAGCTGGGGGCGCGGTGATAACTATGGCTACACCTTC. It is translated as CASWGRGDNYGYTF.

The rearrangement links TRBV7-9 to TRBJ1-1, with D perhaps TRBD1 (6 bases). Germline CDR1 reads SEHNR; CDR2 reads FQNEAQ (reference sequence). CDR3 length: 16 amino acids. The V end was cut by 1 base, the J end by 2 bases, with 14 bases between. CDR3: CASSLVEGGPNTEAFF. CDR3 nucleotide sequence: TGTGCCAGCAGCTTAGTCGAGGGGGGCCCAAACACTGAAGCTTTCTTT.